This TCR beta chain was obtained from a study of blood T cell repertoires in COVID-19. As for the study in general: Italy, Spain and the United States were the sources of the convalescent and acute COVID-19 samples. T cells, B-cell-depleted T cells, or PBMCs supplied cDNA or gDNA.

Using immunoSEQ multiplex PCR, the repertoire was profiled, and TCRdb retains in-frame clones only, with some absent. The sample records 150,000 to 200,000 clones, 86% being singletons. CDR1 is LNHDA, CDR2 SQIVND, per germline (reference sequence). CDR3 size: 16 residues. The V gene end was trimmed by 6 bases and the J gene end by 0 bases; junction bases not matched to a gene: 9. This sequence joins TRBV19 and TRBJ2-7; 9 nucleotides agree with TRBD1. The sample taken for sequencing was peripheral blood. The source of this sequence is a man in his 70s with acute or convalescent COVID-19. DNA of the CDR3: TGTGCCAGTAGCCACGGACAGGGGCTTTACTCCTACGAGCAGTACTTC. Protein: CASSHGQGLYSYEQYF.